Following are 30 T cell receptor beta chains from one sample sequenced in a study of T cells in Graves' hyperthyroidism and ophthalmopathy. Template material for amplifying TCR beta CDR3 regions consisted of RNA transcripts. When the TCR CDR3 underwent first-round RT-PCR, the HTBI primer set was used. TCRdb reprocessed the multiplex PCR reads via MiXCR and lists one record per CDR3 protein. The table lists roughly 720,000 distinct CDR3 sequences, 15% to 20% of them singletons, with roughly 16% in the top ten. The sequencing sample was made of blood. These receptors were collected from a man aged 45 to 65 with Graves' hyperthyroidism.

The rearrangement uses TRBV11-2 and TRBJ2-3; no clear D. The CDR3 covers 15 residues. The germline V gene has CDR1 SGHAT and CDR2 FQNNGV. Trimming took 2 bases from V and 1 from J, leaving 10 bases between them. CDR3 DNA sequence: TGTGCCAGCAGCTTAACCAAGACCGGCACAGATACGCAGTATTTT. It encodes CASSLTKTGTDTQYF.

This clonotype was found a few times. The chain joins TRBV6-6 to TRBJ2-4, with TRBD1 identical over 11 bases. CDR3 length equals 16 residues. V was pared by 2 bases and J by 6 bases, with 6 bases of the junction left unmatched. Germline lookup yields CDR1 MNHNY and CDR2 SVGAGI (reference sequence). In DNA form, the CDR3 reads TGTGCCAGCAGTTACGGTCGGGGGACAGGGGGAAACATTCAGTACTTC. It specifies CASSYGRGTGGNIQYF.

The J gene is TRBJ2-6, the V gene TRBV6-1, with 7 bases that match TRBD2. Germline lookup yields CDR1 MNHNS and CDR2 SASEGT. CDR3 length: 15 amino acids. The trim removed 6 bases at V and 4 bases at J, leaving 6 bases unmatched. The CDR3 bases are TGTGCCAGCAGGACCGGGACTAACGGGGCCAACGTCCTGACTTTC. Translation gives CASRTGTNGANVLTF.

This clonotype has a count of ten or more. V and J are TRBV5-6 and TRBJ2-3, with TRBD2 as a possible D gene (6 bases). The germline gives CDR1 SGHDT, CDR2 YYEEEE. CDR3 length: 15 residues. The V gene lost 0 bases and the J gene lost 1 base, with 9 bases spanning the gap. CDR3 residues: CASSLASSGTDTQYF. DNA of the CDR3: TGTGCCAGCAGCTTGGCCTCTAGCGGCACAGATACGCAGTATTTT.

The CDR3 sequence: CASAYGGIEQFF. DNA of the CDR3: TGTGCCAGCGCATACGGCGGCATTGAGCAGTTCTTC. This chain uses TRBV19 with TRBJ2-1; no reliable D call. Between the trimmed V and J ends, which lost 9 bases and 9 bases, there was a span of 15 bases. The V gene's germline CDR1 is LNHDA and CDR2 SQIVND (reference sequence). The CDR3 extends over 12 amino acids.

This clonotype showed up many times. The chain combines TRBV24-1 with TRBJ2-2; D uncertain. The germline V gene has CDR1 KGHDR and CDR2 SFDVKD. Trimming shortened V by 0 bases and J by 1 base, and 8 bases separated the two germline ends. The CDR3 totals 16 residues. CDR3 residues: CATSDLALKNTGELFF. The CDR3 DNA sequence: TGTGCCACCAGTGATTTGGCCCTGAAGAACACCGGGGAGCTGTTTTTT.

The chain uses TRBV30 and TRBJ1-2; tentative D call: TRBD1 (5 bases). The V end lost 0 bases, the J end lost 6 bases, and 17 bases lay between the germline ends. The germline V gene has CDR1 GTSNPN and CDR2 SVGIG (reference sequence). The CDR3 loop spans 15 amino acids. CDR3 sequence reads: CAWSVLVFGADGYTF. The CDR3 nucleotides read TGTGCCTGGAGTGTACTAGTGTTCGGGGCGGATGGCTACACCTTC.

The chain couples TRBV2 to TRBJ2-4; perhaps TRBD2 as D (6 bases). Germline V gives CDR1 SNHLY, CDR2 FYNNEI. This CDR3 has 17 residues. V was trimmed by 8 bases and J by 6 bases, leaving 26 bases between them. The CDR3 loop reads CASAEEGIASRGNIQYF. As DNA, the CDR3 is TGTGCCAGCGCCGAGGAGGGAATAGCGAGCCGAGGAAACATTCAGTACTTC.

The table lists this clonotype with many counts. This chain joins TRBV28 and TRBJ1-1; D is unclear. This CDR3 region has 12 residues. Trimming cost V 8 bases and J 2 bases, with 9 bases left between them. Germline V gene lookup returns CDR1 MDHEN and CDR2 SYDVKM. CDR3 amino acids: CASGLSNTEAFF. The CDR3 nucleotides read TGTGCCAGCGGGCTTAGCAACACTGAAGCTTTCTTT. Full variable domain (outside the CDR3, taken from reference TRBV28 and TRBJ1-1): DVKVTQSSRYLVKRTGEKVFLECVQDMDHENMFWYRQDPGLGLRLIYFSYDVKMKEKGDIPEGYSVSREKKERFSLILESASTNQTSMYLCASGLSNTEAFFGQGTRLTVV.

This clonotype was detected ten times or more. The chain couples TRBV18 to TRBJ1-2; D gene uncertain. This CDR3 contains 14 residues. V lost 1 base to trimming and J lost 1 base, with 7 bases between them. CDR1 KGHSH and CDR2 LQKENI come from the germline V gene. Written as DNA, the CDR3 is TGTGCCAGCTCACCACGGACGGATAACTATGGCTACACCTTC. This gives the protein CASSPRTDNYGYTF.

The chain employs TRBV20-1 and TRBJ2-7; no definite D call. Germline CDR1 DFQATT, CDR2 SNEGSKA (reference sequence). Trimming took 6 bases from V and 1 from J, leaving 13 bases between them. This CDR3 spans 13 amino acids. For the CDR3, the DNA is TGCAGTGCGAACTATGCGGAATCCTACGAGCAGTACTTC. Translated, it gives CSANYAESYEQYF.

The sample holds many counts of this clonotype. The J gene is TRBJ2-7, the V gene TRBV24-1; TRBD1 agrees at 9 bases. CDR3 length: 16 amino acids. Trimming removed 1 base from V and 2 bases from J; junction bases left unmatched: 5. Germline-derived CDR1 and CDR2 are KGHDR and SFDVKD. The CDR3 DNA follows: TGTGCCACCAGTGATTTCACCGGGACAGGGACCTACGAGCAGTACTTC. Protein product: CATSDFTGTGTYEQYF.

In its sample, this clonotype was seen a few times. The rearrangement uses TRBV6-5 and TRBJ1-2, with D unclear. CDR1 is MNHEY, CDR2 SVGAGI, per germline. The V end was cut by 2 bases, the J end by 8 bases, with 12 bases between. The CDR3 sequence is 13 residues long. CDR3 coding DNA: TGTGCCAGCAGTTACGGCACCTTGGAGGGCTACACCTTC. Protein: CASSYGTLEGYTF.

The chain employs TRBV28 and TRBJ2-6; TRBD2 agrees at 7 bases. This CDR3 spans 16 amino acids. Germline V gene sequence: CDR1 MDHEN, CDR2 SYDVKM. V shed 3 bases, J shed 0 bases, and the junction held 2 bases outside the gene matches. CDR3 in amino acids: CASSFGGSSGANVLTF. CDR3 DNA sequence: TGTGCCAGCAGTTTTGGCGGGAGCTCTGGGGCCAACGTCCTGACTTTC.

The CDR3 sequence: CASSRARDTEAFF. CDR3 coding DNA: TGTGCCAGCAGCCGAGCCAGGGACACTGAAGCTTTCTTT. V usage is TRBV27 and J usage is TRBJ1-1; D is perhaps TRBD1 (5 bases). The V end was cut by 6 bases, the J end by 3 bases, with 11 bases between. The CDR3 sequence is 13 residues long. CDR1 MNHEY and CDR2 SMNVEV come from the germline V gene (reference sequence).

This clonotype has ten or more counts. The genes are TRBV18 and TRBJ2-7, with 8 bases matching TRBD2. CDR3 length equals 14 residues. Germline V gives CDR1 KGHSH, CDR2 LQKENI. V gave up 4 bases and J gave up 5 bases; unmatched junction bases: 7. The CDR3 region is CASSRREGVDEQYF. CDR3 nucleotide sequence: TGTGCCAGCTCACGCCGGGAGGGGGTCGACGAGCAGTACTTC.

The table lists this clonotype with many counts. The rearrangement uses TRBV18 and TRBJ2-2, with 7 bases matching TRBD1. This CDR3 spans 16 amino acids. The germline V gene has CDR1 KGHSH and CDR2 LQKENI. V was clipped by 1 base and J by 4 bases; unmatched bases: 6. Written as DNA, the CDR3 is TGTGCCAGCTCACCACTTGGACAGGCGTCCACCGGGGAGCTGTTTTTT. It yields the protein CASSPLGQASTGELFF.

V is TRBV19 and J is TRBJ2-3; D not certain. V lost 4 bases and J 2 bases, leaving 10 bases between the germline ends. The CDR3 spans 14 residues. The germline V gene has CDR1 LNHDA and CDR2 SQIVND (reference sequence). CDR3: CASSTPRPTDTQYF. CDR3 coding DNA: TGTGCCAGTAGTACGCCGCGGCCCACAGATACGCAGTATTTT.

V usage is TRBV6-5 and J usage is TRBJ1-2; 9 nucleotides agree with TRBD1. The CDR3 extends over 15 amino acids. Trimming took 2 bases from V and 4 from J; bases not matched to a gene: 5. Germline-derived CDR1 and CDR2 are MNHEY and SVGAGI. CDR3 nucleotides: TGTGCCAGCAGTTACGCGGGACAGGGTAGCTATGGCTACACCTTC. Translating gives CASSYAGQGSYGYTF.

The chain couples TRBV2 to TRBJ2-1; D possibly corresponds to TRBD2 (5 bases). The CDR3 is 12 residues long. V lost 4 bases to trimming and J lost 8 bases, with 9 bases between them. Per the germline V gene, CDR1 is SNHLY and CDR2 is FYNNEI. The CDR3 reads CASSVGVDEQFF. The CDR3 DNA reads TGTGCCAGCAGTGTCGGGGTGGATGAGCAGTTCTTC.

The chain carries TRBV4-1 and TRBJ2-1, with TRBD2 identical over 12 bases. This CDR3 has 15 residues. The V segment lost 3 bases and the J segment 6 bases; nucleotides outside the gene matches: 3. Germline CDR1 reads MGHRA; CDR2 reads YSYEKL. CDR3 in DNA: TGCGCCAGCAGCCAGGGACTAGCGGGTCGCAATGAGCAGTTCTTC. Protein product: CASSQGLAGRNEQFF.

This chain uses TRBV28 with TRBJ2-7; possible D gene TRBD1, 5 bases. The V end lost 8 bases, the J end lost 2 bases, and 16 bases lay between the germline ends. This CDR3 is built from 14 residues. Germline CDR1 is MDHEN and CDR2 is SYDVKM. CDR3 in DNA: TGTGCCAGCTGTGCCTTCAGGGCCGCCTACGAGCAGTACTTC. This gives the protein CASCAFRAAYEQYF. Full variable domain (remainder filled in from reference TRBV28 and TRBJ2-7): DVKVTQSSRYLVKRTGEKVFLECVQDMDHENMFWYRQDPGLGLRLIYFSYDVKMKEKGDIPEGYSVSREKKERFSLILESASTNQTSMYLCASCAFRAAYEQYFGPGTRLTVT.

The CDR3 sequence is CASRDGLGTEAFF. CDR3 coding DNA: TGTGCCAGCAGGGACGGCCTCGGGACTGAAGCTTTCTTT. The chain joins TRBV2 to TRBJ1-1; D is ambiguous. V shed 6 bases and J shed 5 bases, with 13 bases lying between them. This CDR3 comprises 13 residues. The germline V gene has CDR1 SNHLY and CDR2 FYNNEI.

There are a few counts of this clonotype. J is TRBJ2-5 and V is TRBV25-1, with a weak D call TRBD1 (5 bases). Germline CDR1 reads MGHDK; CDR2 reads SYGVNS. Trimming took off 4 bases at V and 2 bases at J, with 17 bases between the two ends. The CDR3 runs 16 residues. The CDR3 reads CASSGFRPGNQETQYF. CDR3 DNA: TGTGCCAGCAGTGGCTTCCGACCAGGGAATCAAGAGACCCAGTACTTC.

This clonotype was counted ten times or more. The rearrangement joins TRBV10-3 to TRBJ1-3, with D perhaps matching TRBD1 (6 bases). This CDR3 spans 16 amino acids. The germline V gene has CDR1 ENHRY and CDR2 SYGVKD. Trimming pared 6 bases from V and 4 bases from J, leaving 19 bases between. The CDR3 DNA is TGTGCCATCAGCTCCTGGACAGCTTCGGCCGGAAACACCATATATTTT. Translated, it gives CAISSWTASAGNTIYF.

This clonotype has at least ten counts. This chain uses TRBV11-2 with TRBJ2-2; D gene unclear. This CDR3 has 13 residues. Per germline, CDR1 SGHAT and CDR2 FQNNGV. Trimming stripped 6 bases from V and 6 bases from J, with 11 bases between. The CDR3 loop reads CASRLRLSGELFF. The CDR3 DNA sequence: TGTGCCAGCAGGTTGAGGCTATCCGGGGAGCTGTTTTTT.

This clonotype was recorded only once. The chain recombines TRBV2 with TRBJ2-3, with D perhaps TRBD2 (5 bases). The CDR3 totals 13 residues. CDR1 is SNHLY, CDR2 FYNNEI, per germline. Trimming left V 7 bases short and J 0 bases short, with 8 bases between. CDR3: CASKADSTDTQYF. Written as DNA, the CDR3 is TGTGCCAGCAAAGCGGATAGCACAGATACGCAGTATTTT.

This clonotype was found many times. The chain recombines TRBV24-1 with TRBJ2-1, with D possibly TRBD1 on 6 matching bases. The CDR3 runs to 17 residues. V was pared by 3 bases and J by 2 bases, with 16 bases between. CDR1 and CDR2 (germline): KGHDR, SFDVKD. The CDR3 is CATSDVPRGGTYNEQFF. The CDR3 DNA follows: TGTGCCACCAGTGATGTTCCCAGGGGCGGAACCTACAATGAGCAGTTCTTC.

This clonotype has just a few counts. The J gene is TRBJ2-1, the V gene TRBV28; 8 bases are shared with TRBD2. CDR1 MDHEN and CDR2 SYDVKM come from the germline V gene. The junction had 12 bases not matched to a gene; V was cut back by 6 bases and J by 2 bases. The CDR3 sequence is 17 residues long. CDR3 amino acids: CASSPPRGGRTYNEQFF. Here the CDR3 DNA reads TGTGCCAGCAGCCCACCACGAGGCGGGAGGACCTACAATGAGCAGTTCTTC.

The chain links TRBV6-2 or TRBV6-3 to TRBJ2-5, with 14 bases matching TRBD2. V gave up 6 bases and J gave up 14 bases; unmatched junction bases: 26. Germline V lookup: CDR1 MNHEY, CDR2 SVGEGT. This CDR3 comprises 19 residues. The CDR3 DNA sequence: TGTGCCAGCAGGCTCTCGGGACTAGCGGGAGATAACTACGAATGGTACGCCTACTTC. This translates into CASRLSGLAGDNYEWYAYF.